This T cell receptor beta chain was recorded in a study of human T cells and chemical hapten exposure. Study results and caveats: Expanded TCRs created a significantly greater count of big CDR3 similarity clusters than controls did.

This clonotype turned up a few times. Its antigen is not known. This sample's time point: pre-sensitization, week 0. The treatment: therapeutic diphenylcyclopropenone sensitization with weekly scalp DPC. In the study's own analysis: Per sample, the median was about 95,000 TCRs, with values from around 25,000 to 690,000. MiXCR, run by TCRdb on the RACE reads, gives a single entry per CDR3 protein. The V and J calls and clone size are TCRdb's, not the authors'. The sample gives 50,000 to 65,000 distinct CDR3 sequences, roughly 6.7% of which show up once; approximately 1.7% is in the top ten. This CDR3 comprises 12 residues. In germline, CDR1 is SQVTM, CDR2 ANQGSEA. V gave up 4 bases and J gave up 2 bases, with 8 bases separating them.

The TCR sequence derives from a woman in her 30s with alopecia areata. Some clones in this sample may be carry-over from other donors' samples. This sequence joins TRBV29-1 and TRBJ2-5; no clear D. Material: whole blood, obtained in connection with sensitization to the hapten diphenylcyclopropenone (DPC). The CDR3 coding sequence is TGCAGCGTTGGGTCAGTACAAGAGACCCAGTACTTC. It is translated as CSVGSVQETQYF.